The subject of this entry is one T cell receptor beta chain. It may be a read error: a sequence one base away is much more abundant. The data are from a study of patients and donors after allogeneic stem cell transplantation. J gave up 2 bases and V 6 bases, and 4 bases lay outside the gene matches. The CDR3 length is 15 residues. In TCRdb, the RT-PCR reads were re-called with MiXCR into one record per CDR3 protein. The sample holds fewer than 500,000 distinct CDR3 sequences, roughly 17% seen once. This chain uses TRBV12-3 or TRBV12-4 with TRBJ1-5; 10 bases are shared with TRBD1. The TCR originated in a human donor who was either an allogeneic HSCT recipient or a stem cell or donor lymphocyte infusion donor (not recorded which). It is not recorded whose cells these are; they may come from a transplant donor. Sequencing was carried out using blood, either unsorted or a sorted T cell fraction (not recorded which). This CDR3 reads CASRPGTGGNQPQHF. For the CDR3, the DNA is TGTGCCAGCAGACCCGGGACAGGGGGCAATCAGCCCCAGCATTTT.